This TCR beta chain was recovered during a study of CD8+ T cells in alopecia areata. CDR1 and CDR2 (germline): SGHNT, YENEEA. Trimming removed 4 bases at V and 5 bases at J, with 20 bases between. The CDR3 is 16 amino acids. Extraction of RNA preceded its reverse transcription into cDNA, which served as the sequencing template. Here immunoSEQ multiplex PCR was the method, and the copy in TCRdb shows in-frame clones only, minus some. The sample yields 100,000 to 130,000 clones, approximately 59% seen once. Study outcomes and limitations: Patients shared TCRs less clearly than mice did, possibly for HLA-related reasons.

Concerning this clone: Its matching antigen is unknown.

V gene TRBV11-3 combines with J gene TRBJ2-5; no firm D call. The receptor's source is a human donor in good health. Sequenced sample: CD8+ T cells sorted from blood. The DNA for the CDR3 is TGTGCCAGCAGCTGTGTCCCGGCGCCCGCCATGGAGACCCAGTACTTC. It yields the protein CASSCVPAPAMETQYF.